This T cell receptor (beta chain) was identified in a study of human T cells and chemical hapten exposure. Study-wide findings and caveats: Clustering by CDR3 similarity yielded significantly more large clusters from expanded TCRs than controls. Those TCRs sitting above 1 in 1000 frequency stayed the same with DPC sensitization.

There are many counts of this clonotype. Its antigen is undetermined. Described time point: patch test 2, 6 weeks after DPC sensitization. Treatment meaning: therapeutic diphenylcyclopropenone sensitization with weekly scalp DPC. This CDR3 spans 13 amino acids. The germline gives CDR1 SQVTM, CDR2 ANQGSEA. Trimming took off 5 bases at V and 0 bases at J, with 5 bases between the two ends. Library preparation tagged each individual cDNA molecule with a unique molecular identifier. TCRdb redid the calling of the RACE reads with MiXCR, one entry per CDR3 protein. The sample consists of tens of thousands of distinct CDR3 sequences, approximately 10% of them appearing once.

Sequencing used whole blood, obtained in connection with sensitization to the hapten diphenylcyclopropenone (DPC). The TCR comes from a woman between 50 and 59 years old with alopecia areata. Some clones in this sample may be carry-over from other donors' samples. The chain recombines TRBV29-1 with TRBJ2-6; no clear D gene. The CDR3 loop reads CSVSSSGANVLTF. CDR3 nucleotides: TGCAGCGTTTCCAGCTCTGGGGCCAACGTCCTGACTTTC.